The source of this TCR beta chain is a study of blood T cell repertoires in COVID-19. TCRdb's table, derived via immunoSEQ multiplex PCR, lists solely in-frame clones and lacks some. The sample holds 130,000 to 150,000 clones, around nine tenths seen once. The CDR3 length is 14 residues. Trimming took off 3 bases at V and 7 bases at J, with 16 bases between the two ends. Germline lookup yields CDR1 SGHRS and CDR2 YFSETQ. This receptor was identified in a woman aged 45 to 65 with active or convalescent COVID-19. The specimen sequenced was peripheral blood. V usage is TRBV5-1 and J usage is TRBJ1-2, with D possibly matching TRBD1 (6 bases). CDR3 sequence reads: CASSSGQNRLGYTF. CDR3 DNA: TGCGCCAGCAGCTCCGGACAGAACCGGCTTGGCTACACCTTC.